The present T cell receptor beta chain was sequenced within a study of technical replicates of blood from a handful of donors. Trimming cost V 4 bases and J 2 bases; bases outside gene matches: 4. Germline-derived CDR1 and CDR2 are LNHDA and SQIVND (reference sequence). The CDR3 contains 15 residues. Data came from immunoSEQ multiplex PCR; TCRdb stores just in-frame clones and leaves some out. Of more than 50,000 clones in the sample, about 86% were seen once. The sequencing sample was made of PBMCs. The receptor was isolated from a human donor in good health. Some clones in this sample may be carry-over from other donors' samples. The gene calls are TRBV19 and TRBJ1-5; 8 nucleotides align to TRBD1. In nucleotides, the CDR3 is TGTGCCAGTAGTACCTTGGACAGGGGCAATCAGCCCCAGCATTTT. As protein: CASSTLDRGNQPQHF.